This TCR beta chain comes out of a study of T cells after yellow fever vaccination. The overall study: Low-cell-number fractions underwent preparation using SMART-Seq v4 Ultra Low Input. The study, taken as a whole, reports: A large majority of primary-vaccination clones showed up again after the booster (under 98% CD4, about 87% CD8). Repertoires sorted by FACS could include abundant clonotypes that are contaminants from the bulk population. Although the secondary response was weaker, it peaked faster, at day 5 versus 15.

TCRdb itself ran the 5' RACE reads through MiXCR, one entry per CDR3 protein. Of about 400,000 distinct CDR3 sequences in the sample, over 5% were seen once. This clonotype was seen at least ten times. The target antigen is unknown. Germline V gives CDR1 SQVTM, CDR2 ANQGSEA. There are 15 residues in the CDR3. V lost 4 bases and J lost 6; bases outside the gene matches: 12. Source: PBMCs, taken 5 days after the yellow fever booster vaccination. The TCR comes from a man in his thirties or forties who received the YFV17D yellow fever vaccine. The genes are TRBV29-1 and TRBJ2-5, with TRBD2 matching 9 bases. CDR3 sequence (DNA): TGCAGCGTTGTCCCACTAGCGGGTCTAGGAAAGACCCAGTACTTC. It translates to CSVVPLAGLGKTQYF.